This TCR beta chain was captured by sequencing in a study of shared clonotypes between healthy human individuals. Overall study results and limits: The genetic and exposure-history diversity represented was limited by few donors. Among non-shared clonotypes, generation probabilities were lower than among those shared by all four donors.

There were only Caucasian adults among the donors, and all lived in Nashville, Tennessee. About this clone itself: Its antigen is unidentified.

Assay runs were performed at deep level. The table came from immunoSEQ multiplex PCR; TCRdb's copy has only in-frame clones and leaves some out. This sample has about 380,000 clones, with just over 95% found just once. CDR1 and CDR2 from the germline V gene are SGHDT and YYEEEE. Trimming took 4 bases from V and 4 from J; bases not matched to a gene: 11. This CDR3 spans 16 amino acids. The J gene is TRBJ2-7, the V gene TRBV5-6; 10 positions match TRBD1. The clonotype comes from a man younger than 45 in good health. Sequenced input: memory CD8+ T cells sorted from blood. Sample subset: CD45RO+ cells pooled with CCR7-negative TemRA cells. CDR3 in amino acids: CASSLSLRDRGYEQYF. DNA for the CDR3: TGTGCCAGCAGCCTTTCACTCCGGGACAGGGGTTACGAGCAGTACTTC.